These 2 T cell receptor beta chains were all obtained from the same sample, sequenced in a study of OX40 agonist ivuxolimab in advanced cancers. Here immunoSEQ multiplex PCR was the method, and the copy in TCRdb shows in-frame clones only, minus some. The sample lists about 16,000 clones; about 86% were seen once. The sample in question was CD4+ or CD8+ T cells sorted from blood, obtained in a trial of the OX40 agonist ivuxolimab. Source of these receptors: an adult with an advanced solid tumor such as melanoma, head and neck, liver or kidney cancer.

J is TRBJ2-7 and V is TRBV30; the D gene is possibly TRBD1 (7 bases). The DNA end lines up better with TRBJ2-5; the J call may be wrong. In germline, CDR1 is GTSNPN, CDR2 SVGIG (reference sequence). CDR3 size: 14 residues. The CDR3 DNA follows: TGTGCCTGGAGTTCAGGGCAGGGGGGCAAGACCCAGTACTTC. Translated: CAWSSGQGGKTQYF.

The genes are TRBV5-1 and TRBJ1-1; 9 bases are shared with TRBD1. The CDR3 has 15 amino acids. CDR1 is SGHRS, CDR2 YFSETQ, per germline. The junction had 9 bases not matched to a gene; V was cut back by 5 bases and J by 4 bases. This chain's CDR3 is CASSTGQGGITEAFF. The DNA of the CDR3 is TGCGCCAGCAGTACGGGACAGGGAGGAATCACTGAAGCTTTCTTT. The full variable domain, in which reference TRBV5-1 and TRBJ1-1 provide the parts outside the CDR3, is KAGVTQTPRYLIKTRGQQVTLSCSPISGHRSVSWYQQTPGQGLQFLFEYFSETQRNKGNFPGRFSGRQFSNSRSEMNVSTLELGDSALYLCASSTGQGGITEAFFGQGTRLTVV.